This T cell receptor beta chain was identified in a study of metastatic and nonmetastatic thyroid tumors. At the level of the study: The comparison covered peripheral blood and tumor or nodule tissue in malignant and benign thyroid patients.

The table lists this clone with many counts. Its antigen is unknown. No patient had received any treatment before thyroid surgery. Original processing notes: Across clinicopathological groups, CDR3 differences served as the basis for building a distant-metastasis classifier for papillary thyroid cancer. TCRdb redid the clone calls on the PCR reads using MiXCR. Clone size and V and J calls follow TCRdb, not the original study. The table shows approximately 38,000 clones, with around 16% occurring only once. The study, taken as a whole, reports: The study reportedly found significantly higher TCR beta diversity in malignant thyroid tumors than benign nodules, in blood and tumor.

CDR3 length: 11 amino acids. Looked up from germline, CDR1 is SGHTS and CDR2 is YDEGEE. V lost 4 bases to trimming and J lost 2 bases, with 3 bases between them. This TCR came from a female donor with papillary thyroid cancer or a benign thyroid nodule (not recorded which). Some clones in this sample may be carry-over from other donors' samples. Sequencing was done on a sample of tumor tissue. This chain uses TRBV5-8 with TRBJ1-2; D unclear. CDR3: CASSLNYGYTF. The CDR3 bases are TGTGCCAGCAGCCTAAACTATGGCTACACCTTC.